The 30 T cell receptor beta chains below all came from one sample that was sequenced in a study of blood T cell repertoires in COVID-19. Sequencing was performed with immunoSEQ multiplex PCR; in TCRdb, only in-frame clones are kept and a portion is missing. This sample has about 480,000 clones; approximately 88% occur once, and the top ten carry 1.8%. Sequencing input: PBMCs or T cells enriched from blood (not recorded which). These receptors all come from a woman in her 40s who had recovered from COVID-19.

This clone was detected only a few times. This sequence joins TRBV27 and TRBJ1-5, with 8 nucleotides matching TRBD1. From germline, CDR1 is MNHEY and CDR2 SMNVEV (reference sequence). This CDR3 comprises 14 residues. With 5 bases clipped from V and 1 base from J, the junction kept 1 base outside the gene matches. The CDR3 DNA sequence: TGTGCCAGCAGTAGGACAGGGAGCAATCAGCCCCAGCATTTT. As protein: CASSRTGSNQPQHF.

The chain carries TRBV5-8 and TRBJ1-3, with D possibly matching TRBD1 (5 bases). This CDR3 spans 15 amino acids. In germline, CDR1 is SGHTS, CDR2 YDEGEE. The V and J ends lost 4 bases and 4 bases respectively, with 15 bases between them. The CDR3 reads CASSKGTLSGNTIYF. CDR3 bases: TGTGCCAGCAGCAAGGGGACTCTCTCGGGAAACACCATATATTTT. Complete variable domain (other parts from reference TRBV5-8 and TRBJ1-3): EAGVTQSPTHLIKTRGQQATLRCSPISGHTSVYWYQQALGLGLQFLLWYDEGEERNRGNFPPRFSGRQFPNYSSELNVNALELEDSALYLCASSKGTLSGNTIYFGEGSWLTVV.

The chain combines TRBV23-1 with TRBJ1-5; D gene ambiguous. TRBV23-1 is marked as an open reading frame, function uncertain. V was trimmed by 0 bases and J by 4 bases, leaving 10 bases between them. This CDR3 is 15 amino acids long. Here the CDR3 reads CASSQSSPSNQPQHF. Written as DNA, the CDR3 is TGCGCCAGCAGTCAATCGTCACCGAGTAATCAGCCCCAGCATTTT.

This clone showed up just once. This rearrangement joins TRBV6-5 to TRBJ2-7; TRBD2 aligns across 10 bases. The CDR3 consists of 14 residues. The V segment lost 6 bases and the J segment 1 base; nucleotides outside the gene matches: 3. Germline V CDR1 and CDR2: MNHEY, SVGAGI. The CDR3 here is CASRGLADSYEQYF. CDR3 bases: TGTGCCAGCAGAGGACTAGCGGATTCCTACGAGCAGTACTTC.

This clone was recorded only once. The rearrangement links TRBV19 to TRBJ2-4; the match to TRBD2 covers 11 bases. The CDR3 runs to 17 residues. J was trimmed by 3 bases and V by 4 bases; bases with no gene match: 8. The V gene's germline CDR1 is LNHDA and CDR2 SQIVND (reference sequence). The CDR3 nucleotides read TGTGCCAGTAGTACCCGGGGACTAGCGGACCTCAAAAACATTCAGTACTTC. Its translation is CASSTRGLADLKNIQYF.

The V and J genes are TRBV7-6 and TRBJ2-2; D gene ambiguous. The germline V gene encodes CDR1 SGHVS and CDR2 FNYEAQ. The V end lost 4 bases, the J end lost 5 bases, and 8 bases lay between the germline ends. The CDR3 consists of 13 residues. In DNA form, the CDR3 reads TGTGCCAGCAGCTCTCTCGGGACCGGGGAGCTGTTTTTT. It codes for CASSSLGTGELFF.

V and J are TRBV11-2 and TRBJ2-5; D might be TRBD2 (5 bases). The CDR3 length is 14 residues. V was cut by 5 bases and J by 5 bases, with 15 bases left in between. Per the germline V gene, CDR1 is SGHAT and CDR2 is FQNNGV. CDR3 coding DNA: TGTGCCAGCAGCCCGGGGTGGGAAGGCGAGACCCAGTACTTC. This encodes CASSPGWEGETQYF.

About this clone: Distinct nucleotide sequences in the sample also encode this CDR3. The rearrangement links TRBV24-1 to TRBJ2-1, with D hard to call. This CDR3 region has 11 residues. The V end lost 2 bases, the J end lost 9 bases, and 4 bases lay between the germline ends. Germline assignment: CDR1 KGHDR and CDR2 SFDVKD. The CDR3 DNA follows: TGTGCCACCAGTGATTCGGTTGAGCAGTTCTTC. This gives the protein CATSDSVEQFF.

The V call is TRBV7-9, the J call TRBJ1-2, with D possibly matching TRBD1 (6 bases). Germline V CDR1 and CDR2: SEHNR, FQNEAQ (reference sequence). The V gene lost 1 base and the J gene lost 7 bases, with 16 bases spanning the gap. The CDR3 sequence is 15 residues long. The CDR3 here is CASSLVDRAPGGYTF. Here the CDR3 DNA reads TGTGCCAGCAGCTTAGTGGACAGAGCCCCTGGTGGCTACACCTTC.

This rearrangement joins TRBV7-9 to TRBJ1-2; the D is unclear. Per germline, CDR1 SEHNR and CDR2 FQNEAQ (reference sequence). V was trimmed by 1 base and J by 3 bases, leaving 15 bases between them. The CDR3 is 16 amino acids. CDR3 sequence: CASSLGRDRGYYGYTF. CDR3 DNA sequence: TGTGCCAGCAGCTTAGGGCGCGATCGGGGATACTATGGCTACACCTTC.

The chain carries TRBV2 and TRBJ1-5, with D tentatively TRBD1 (5 bases). The CDR3 is 15 amino acids. Trimming took off 1 base at V and 7 bases at J, with 14 bases between the two ends. The germline V gene has CDR1 SNHLY and CDR2 FYNNEI. The CDR3 sequence: CASSEEGTQGQPQHF. In nucleotides, the CDR3 is TGTGCCAGCAGTGAAGAGGGAACGCAGGGACAGCCCCAGCATTTT.

The rearrangement joins TRBV5-1 to TRBJ2-7, with a weak D call TRBD1 (6 bases). V lost 0 bases to trimming and J lost 2 bases, with 9 bases between them. The CDR3 runs 14 residues. Germline V gene data show CDR1 as SGHRS and CDR2 as YFSETQ. The CDR3 region is CASSLGQAAYEQYF. The CDR3 DNA follows: TGCGCCAGCAGCTTGGGACAGGCCGCCTACGAGCAGTACTTC.

The rearrangement links TRBV14 to TRBJ1-2; no clear D gene. In germline, CDR1 is SGHDN, CDR2 FVKESK. Trimming took off 0 bases at V and 4 bases at J, with 9 bases between the two ends. There are 14 residues in the CDR3. The CDR3 DNA follows: TGTGCCAGCAGCCAAGATCTAGCGGGCTATGGCTACACCTTC. As protein: CASSQDLAGYGYTF.

For the CDR3, the DNA is TGTGCCAGCAGCGAAGGGGAAGGCTATGGCTACACCTTC. Its protein is CASSEGEGYGYTF. The chain is built from TRBV6-4 and TRBJ1-2, with TRBD1 as a possible D gene (5 bases). Trimming took 6 bases from V and 4 from J, leaving 12 bases between them. Germline CDR1 reads MRHNA; CDR2 reads SNTAGT. The CDR3 loop spans 13 amino acids.

V is TRBV6-2 or TRBV6-3 and J is TRBJ1-2; 7 bases agree with TRBD1. The CDR3 loop spans 14 amino acids. V shed 6 bases, J shed 7 bases, and the junction held 11 bases outside the gene matches. Germline V gives CDR1 MNHEY, CDR2 SVGEGT. This CDR3 reads CASSLNRGGGGYTF. As DNA, the CDR3 is TGTGCCAGCAGCTTGAACAGGGGTGGAGGTGGCTACACCTTC.

The chain carries TRBV12-3 or TRBV12-4 and TRBJ2-5; tentatively, D is TRBD1 (6 bases). There are 13 residues in the CDR3. With 5 bases removed from V and 3 bases from J, the gap between germline ends came to 10 bases. The CDR3 nucleotides are TGTGCCAGCAGTCCCACAGGGAAAGAGACCCAGTACTTC. Protein: CASSPTGKETQYF.

This chain connects TRBV6-5 to TRBJ2-3, with D perhaps TRBD1 (5 bases). The germline gives CDR1 MNHEY, CDR2 SVGAGI. This CDR3 contains 15 residues. Trimming left V 2 bases short and J 3 bases short, with 12 bases between. The CDR3 loop reads CASSYHTKGTDTQYF. The CDR3 DNA sequence: TGTGCCAGCAGTTACCATACTAAGGGGACAGATACGCAGTATTTT.

The chain links TRBV2 to TRBJ2-3; TRBD1 might be the D (6 bases). The germline CDR1 and CDR2 sequences are SNHLY and FYNNEI. The V gene lost 5 bases and the J gene lost 5 bases, with 11 bases spanning the gap. CDR3 length: 13 amino acids. CDR3 bases: TGTGCCAGCAGTCGAGGGGGTGGAGATACGCAGTATTTT. Translation: CASSRGGGDTQYF. Full variable domain (remainder filled in from reference TRBV2 and TRBJ2-3): EPEVTQTPSHQVTQMGQEVILRCVPISNHLYFYWYRQILGQKVEFLVSFYNNEISEKSEIFDDQFSVERPDGSNFTLKIRSTKLEDSAMYFCASSRGGGDTQYFGPGTRLTVL.

The rearrangement uses TRBV10-2 and TRBJ1-5; D is unresolved. The CDR3 totals 14 residues. Germline loops: CDR1 WSHSY, CDR2 SAAADI. Trimming removed 6 bases at V and 0 bases at J, with 9 bases between. CDR3 residues: CASRQAYSNQPQHF. CDR3 nucleotides: TGCGCCAGCAGGCAGGCGTATAGCAATCAGCCCCAGCATTTT.

The chain is built from TRBV7-2 and TRBJ1-6, with a possible D match to TRBD1 (5 bases). This CDR3 contains 16 residues. Germline CDR1 reads SGHTA; CDR2 reads FQGNSA. Between the trimmed V and J ends, which lost 3 bases and 6 bases, there was a span of 15 bases. This CDR3 reads CASSFKGAVSNSPLHF. CDR3 DNA: TGTGCCAGCAGCTTTAAAGGGGCGGTCAGTAATTCACCCCTCCACTTT.

This chain links TRBV11-2 with TRBJ2-1, with TRBD2 matching over 11 bases. J was trimmed by 2 bases and V by 2 bases; bases with no gene match: 2. There are 16 residues in the CDR3. Per germline, CDR1 SGHAT and CDR2 FQNNGV. CDR3 residues: CASSLLAGGTYNEQFF. In nucleotides, the CDR3 is TGTGCCAGCAGCTTACTAGCGGGAGGCACCTACAATGAGCAGTTCTTC.

The chain is built from TRBV7-2 and TRBJ2-7, with 8 nucleotides matching TRBD1. V shed 6 bases and J 3 bases; nucleotides not matched to a gene: 7. The CDR3 is made up of 14 amino acids. Germline V lookup: CDR1 SGHTA, CDR2 FQGNSA. CDR3 loop: CASSFGTGNYEQYF. CDR3 nucleotide sequence: TGTGCCAGCAGTTTCGGGACAGGCAACTACGAGCAGTACTTC. Looking up the rest from reference TRBV7-2 and TRBJ2-7 gives the full variable domain: GAGVSQSPSNKVTEKGKDVELRCDPISGHTALYWYRQSLGQGLEFLIYFQGNSAPDKSGLPSDRFSAERTGGSVSTLTIQRTQQEDSAVYLCASSFGTGNYEQYFGPGTRLTVT.

The genes are TRBV7-6 and TRBJ2-1; 11 nucleotides match TRBD2. The CDR3 sequence is 16 residues long. With V trimmed by 4 bases and J by 6 bases, 8 bases remained unmatched. Germline-derived CDR1 and CDR2 are SGHVS and FNYEAQ. The CDR3 coding sequence is TGTGCCAGCAGCTCGATTAGCGGGAGGGTGATCAATGAGCAGTTCTTC. This translates into CASSSISGRVINEQFF.

This chain connects TRBV27 to TRBJ2-1; D possibly corresponds to TRBD1 (6 bases). The CDR3 covers 15 residues. Trimming shortened V by 3 bases and J by 2 bases, and 11 bases separated the two germline ends. Per the germline V gene, CDR1 is MNHEY and CDR2 is SMNVEV (reference sequence). CDR3 sequence reads: CASSFGRGTYNEQFF. CDR3 sequence (DNA): TGTGCCAGCAGTTTCGGCAGGGGAACCTACAATGAGCAGTTCTTC.

This chain links TRBV5-1 with TRBJ2-3, with D perhaps matching TRBD1 (5 bases). There are 18 residues in the CDR3. The V and J ends lost 4 bases and 0 bases respectively, with 21 bases between them. Germline values: CDR1 SGHRS, CDR2 YFSETQ. CDR3 nucleotides: TGCGCCAGCAGCGCATCCGACAGCTCCTTCCCTAGCACAGATACGCAGTATTTT. The encoded protein is CASSASDSSFPSTDTQYF.

The rearrangement links TRBV11-2 to TRBJ1-2; 10 bases align to TRBD1. With V trimmed by 4 bases and J by 3 bases, 14 bases remained unmatched. The CDR3 consists of 18 residues. CDR1 is SGHAT, CDR2 FQNNGV, per germline. This CDR3 is CASSSTRPDRGPDYGYTF. The CDR3 region has the DNA TGTGCCAGCAGCTCCACACGACCAGACAGGGGGCCGGACTATGGCTACACCTTC. Together with reference TRBV11-2 and TRBJ1-2, the CDR3 gives the full variable domain: EAGVAQSPRYKIIEKRQSVAFWCNPISGHATLYWYQQILGQGPKLLIQFQNNGVVDDSQLPKDRFSAERLKGVDSTLKIQPAKLEDSAVYLCASSSTRPDRGPDYGYTFGSGTRLTVV.

V is TRBV2 and J is TRBJ1-2; D is undetermined. The CDR3 runs 14 residues. V was cut by 2 bases and J by 4 bases, with 11 bases left in between. Germline assignment: CDR1 SNHLY and CDR2 FYNNEI. The CDR3 DNA reads TGTGCCAGCAGTGAAAGACAACGGGGCTATGGCTACACCTTC. Protein product: CASSERQRGYGYTF.

V gene TRBV5-1 combines with J gene TRBJ1-2; D call uncertain. Trimming left V 1 base short and J 3 bases short, with 13 bases between. The CDR3 length is 15 residues. Germline loops: CDR1 SGHRS, CDR2 YFSETQ. CDR3 region: CASSLKIEADYGYTF. Here the CDR3 DNA reads TGCGCCAGCAGCTTGAAAATTGAGGCGGACTATGGCTACACCTTC.

The chain links TRBV7-2 to TRBJ2-3; D not resolved. Germline CDR1 SGHTA, CDR2 FQGNSA. The germline V and J ends were trimmed by 7 bases and 1 base, with 15 bases remaining between them. The CDR3 contains 15 residues. CDR3 protein: CASTLTFAGTDTQYF. The CDR3 coding sequence is TGTGCCAGCACATTAACCTTTGCGGGCACAGATACGCAGTATTTT.

The rearrangement uses TRBV30 and TRBJ1-1, with TRBD1 matching 9 bases. The CDR3 is 16 amino acids. V lost 3 bases to trimming and J lost 2 bases; unmatched junction nucleotides: 10. Germline V gives CDR1 GTSNPN, CDR2 SVGIG (reference sequence). The CDR3 coding sequence is TGTGCCTGGAGCCCCAGTTTGGACAGGGGAAACACTGAAGCTTTCTTT. The encoded protein is CAWSPSLDRGNTEAFF.